This T cell receptor beta chain comes out of a study of beta chain features in type 1 diabetes. Expressed TCRB transcripts were sequenced, since all the RNA that had been isolated was reverse transcribed. Measured with immunoSEQ multiplex PCR; TCRdb has only the in-frame clones, and not every one. The sample records a few hundred thousand clones, about 20% being singletons. Overall study results and limits: Moderate but significant shortening of TCRB CDR3s was recorded in all four CD4+ subsets from Type 1 diabetes patients.

This clone was seen only a few times. Its antigen is still unknown. Germline CDR1 reads SNHLY; CDR2 reads FYNNEI. The CDR3 consists of 12 residues. Trimming removed 11 bases at V and 8 bases at J, with 16 bases between. Sequenced: naive CD4+ T cells from blood. The V gene is TRBV2, the J gene TRBJ2-1; the D gene is possibly TRBD2 (6 bases). The TCR was taken from a woman between 35 and 50 years old with type 1 diabetes. CDR3 bases: TGTGCCGCGGGGACTCTTTTGGATGAGCAGTTCTTC. This gives the protein CAAGTLLDEQFF.